The next 17 T cell receptor beta chains were all read from a single sample in a study of CD8 T cells in ankylosing spondylitis. One entry per CDR3 protein results from TCRdb running MiXCR on the 5' RACE reads. The repertoire holds some 400,000 distinct CDR3 sequences, 20% to 25% seen once, with about a sixth in the top ten. The study, taken as a whole, reports: The study identified a TCR beta motif of several highly homologous variants that appeared characteristic of ankylosing spondylitis blood.

No cognate antigen is known for these TCRs. The sequenced sample was blood, either unsorted or a sorted T cell fraction (not recorded which). The receptors were sampled from a male donor with ankylosing spondylitis.

The chain has TRBV18 and TRBJ2-7; the match to TRBD2 covers 14 bases. CDR1 and CDR2 (germline): KGHSH, LQKENI. Trimming at V came to 3 bases and at J to 5 bases, leaving 6 bases not matched to a gene. The CDR3 runs 16 residues. CDR3 DNA: TGTGCCAGCTCACCGATTTCGGGACTAGCGGGAGACGAGCAGTACTTC. Translating gives CASSPISGLAGDEQYF.

This clonotype has more than one count but fewer than ten. The chain joins TRBV28 to TRBJ2-4; TRBD2 aligns across 14 bases. The germline V gene encodes CDR1 MDHEN and CDR2 SYDVKM. The CDR3 is 19 residues long. J gave up 6 bases and V 6 bases, and 16 bases lay outside the gene matches. In DNA, the CDR3 is TGTGCCAGCAGCACCGGGACTAGCGGGAGTCGGTCCTCACTAAACATTCAGTACTTC. Protein sequence: CASSTGTSGSRSSLNIQYF.

The genes are TRBV27 and TRBJ2-7; possible D gene TRBD2, 6 bases. Trimming took off 7 bases at V and 5 bases at J, with 21 bases between the two ends. Germline-derived CDR1 and CDR2 are MNHEY and SMNVEV (reference sequence). This CDR3 is built from 15 residues. The CDR3 loop is CASTPSGSGLHEQYF. For the CDR3, the DNA is TGTGCCAGCACTCCTTCGGGATCGGGACTTCACGAGCAGTACTTC.

This clonotype showed up just once. The chain recombines TRBV20-1 with TRBJ1-5; TRBD1 agrees at 9 bases. Unmatched junction bases numbered 5, after V lost 5 bases and J lost 0 bases. The CDR3 extends over 15 amino acids. CDR1 is DFQATT, CDR2 SNEGSKA, per germline (reference sequence). Written as DNA, the CDR3 is TGCAGTGCTCGGGGACAGGGACTTAGCAATCAGCCCCAGCATTTT. Residues: CSARGQGLSNQPQHF.

The chain joins TRBV29-1 to TRBJ2-1; 8 bases are a match to TRBD1. The V and J ends lost 3 bases and 9 bases, in that order; junction bases with no gene match: 13. CDR1 SQVTM and CDR2 ANQGSEA come from the germline V gene. The CDR3 contains 15 residues. This chain's CDR3 is CSVEMRAGGYGEQFF. CDR3 nucleotides: TGCAGCGTTGAGATGAGGGCAGGGGGCTACGGTGAGCAGTTCTTC.

The rearrangement uses TRBV12-3 or TRBV12-4 and TRBJ2-7; 8 bases agree with TRBD2. This CDR3 comprises 14 residues. J gave up 7 bases and V 3 bases, and 8 bases lay outside the gene matches. CDR3 bases: TGTGCCAGCAGTTTGCCGGGAGGGGTCGGGGAGCAGTACTTC. This codes for CASSLPGGVGEQYF.

This clonotype has at least ten counts. The CDR3 loop is CSVEELTYNEQFF. In nucleotides, the CDR3 is TGCAGCGTTGAGGAACTGACCTACAATGAGCAGTTCTTC. The chain is built from TRBV29-1 and TRBJ2-1; D is unresolved. The CDR3 runs to 13 residues. V gave up 3 bases and J gave up 2 bases, with 8 bases separating them. Germline V gives CDR1 SQVTM, CDR2 ANQGSEA.

This chain uses TRBV15 with TRBJ2-7; TRBD1 might be the D (5 bases). The V and J ends lost 0 bases and 7 bases respectively, with 19 bases between them. Germline V gene data show CDR1 as LNHNV and CDR2 as YYDKDF (reference sequence). The CDR3 is made up of 16 amino acids. CDR3 in DNA: TGTGCCACCAGCAGAGAGAGGTCCCCCCTCTCAGGGGAGCAGTACTTC. This translates into CATSRERSPLSGEQYF.

J is TRBJ2-7 and V is TRBV12-3 or TRBV12-4; 7 bases map to TRBD1. This CDR3 has 13 amino acids. V shed 7 bases, J shed 2 bases, and the junction held 5 bases outside the gene matches. The chain's CDR3 is CASTQDRTYEQYF. The CDR3 region has the DNA TGTGCCAGCACCCAGGACAGGACCTACGAGCAGTACTTC.

This clonotype came up a few times. The chain carries TRBV18 and TRBJ1-6, with unresolved D. The V and J ends lost 5 bases and 0 bases respectively, with 11 bases between them. This CDR3 region has 16 residues. The germline V gene has CDR1 KGHSH and CDR2 LQKENI. The CDR3 region is CASSMDWSSYNSPLHF. As DNA, the CDR3 is TGTGCCAGCTCAATGGACTGGAGCTCCTATAATTCACCCCTCCACTTT. The full variable domain, its missing parts supplied by reference TRBV18 and TRBJ1-6, is NAGVMQNPRHLVRRRGQEARLRCSPMKGHSHVYWYRQLPEEGLKFMVYLQKENIIDESGMPKERFSAEFPKEGPSILRIQQVVRGDSAAYFCASSMDWSSYNSPLHFGNGTRLTVT.

The gene calls are TRBV7-3 and TRBJ2-7, with unresolved D. Germline CDR1 is SGHTA and CDR2 is FQGTGA. The CDR3 extends over 15 amino acids. Between the trimmed V and J ends, which lost 7 bases and 6 bases, there was a span of 22 bases. Written as DNA, the CDR3 is TGTGCCAGCACACCCGAAAAACGAAGACGGCGCGAGCAGTACTTC. It codes for CASTPEKRRRREQYF.

This clonotype was found a few times. The rearrangement uses TRBV7-9 and TRBJ2-3; 12 positions agree with TRBD2. CDR1 is SEHNR and CDR2 is FQNEAQ in the germline V gene (reference sequence). Losses at the gene ends were 5 bases for V and 1 base for J; bases not matched to a gene: 7. CDR3 length: 17 amino acids. CDR3 region: CASSPRLAGEGTDTQYF. The CDR3 DNA reads TGTGCCAGCAGCCCTCGACTAGCGGGGGAGGGCACAGATACGCAGTATTTT.

The chain links TRBV28 to TRBJ1-5; 7 positions match TRBD1. V lost 7 bases, J lost 1 base, and 7 bases stayed unmatched. This CDR3 has 15 amino acids. Germline CDR1 MDHEN, CDR2 SYDVKM. In DNA form, the CDR3 reads TGTGCCAGCATCTCGACAGGGATAAGCAATCAGCCCCAGCATTTT. Protein product: CASISTGISNQPQHF. The complete variable domain, with remaining parts taken from reference TRBV28 and TRBJ1-5, reads DVKVTQSSRYLVKRTGEKVFLECVQDMDHENMFWYRQDPGLGLRLIYFSYDVKMKEKGDIPEGYSVSREKKERFSLILESASTNQTSMYLCASISTGISNQPQHFGDGTRLSIL.

This clonotype was detected only a few times. V gene TRBV5-1 combines with J gene TRBJ1-2, with D possibly being TRBD1 (6 bases). Germline V lookup: CDR1 SGHRS, CDR2 YFSETQ. The CDR3 sequence is 14 residues long. Trimming took 3 bases from V and 4 from J, leaving 13 bases between them. CDR3 in amino acids: CASSSQTGSYGYTF. CDR3 sequence (DNA): TGCGCCAGCAGCTCGCAGACAGGTAGCTATGGCTACACCTTC. The full variable domain, with the rest looked up from reference TRBV5-1 and TRBJ1-2, is KAGVTQTPRYLIKTRGQQVTLSCSPISGHRSVSWYQQTPGQGLQFLFEYFSETQRNKGNFPGRFSGRQFSNSRSEMNVSTLELGDSALYLCASSSQTGSYGYTFGSGTRLTVV.

The chain joins TRBV20-1 to TRBJ2-5; possibly TRBD2 for D (5 bases). The germline V and J ends were trimmed by 6 bases and 2 bases, with 10 bases remaining between them. The CDR3 loop spans 12 amino acids. The germline CDR1 and CDR2 sequences are DFQATT and SNEGSKA (reference sequence). The CDR3 nucleotides read TGCAGTGCAGGACTGAGACAAGAGACCCAGTACTTC. Translated: CSAGLRQETQYF.

This sequence joins TRBV11-2 and TRBJ2-1, with D possibly TRBD2 on 6 matching bases. This CDR3 comprises 16 residues. Trimming left V 6 bases short and J 8 bases short, with 23 bases between. Germline loops: CDR1 SGHAT, CDR2 FQNNGV. CDR3 in DNA: TGTGCCAGCAGTTACCGCCCGGGACGGGGAGGACATGAGCAGTTCTTC. This gives the protein CASSYRPGRGGHEQFF.

This clonotype has a handful of counts. The chain uses TRBV29-1 and TRBJ2-7; TRBD2 is a possible D gene (6 bases). The CDR3 is 14 residues long. Trimming pared 4 bases from V and 6 bases from J, leaving 19 bases between. The V gene's germline CDR1 is SQVTM and CDR2 ANQGSEA. CDR3 sequence reads: CSVVMMAGLGEQYF. The CDR3 coding sequence is TGCAGCGTTGTAATGATGGCGGGATTGGGCGAGCAGTACTTC.